The following is a T cell receptor (beta chain) sequence with its context. The entry originates in a study of blood T cell repertoires in COVID-19. At the level of the study: Acute and convalescent COVID-19 specimens originated in the United States, Italy and Spain. PBMCs, B-cell-depleted T cells, or T cells were the source of the cDNA or gDNA that made up the material.

Study members were between about 18 and 100 years old and lived in some 22 US regions. What the recovered Cohort 3 donors had was two negative PCRs, clearance, or symptom resolution. The V gene's germline CDR1 is MNHEY and CDR2 SMNVEV (reference sequence). This CDR3 is built from 15 residues. The V and J ends lost 4 bases and 1 base, in that order; junction bases with no gene match: 4. Using immunoSEQ multiplex PCR, the repertoire was profiled, and TCRdb retains in-frame clones only, with some absent. The sample shows 350,000 to 400,000 clones, less than 90% of them seen only once. This receptor was obtained from a woman aged 25-40 years who had recovered from COVID-19. The sequencing input was PBMCs or T cells enriched from blood (not recorded which). V and J are TRBV27 and TRBJ2-5, with 9 bases aligning to TRBD1. CDR3 in amino acids: CASSSPTGGQETQYF. As DNA, the CDR3 is TGTGCCAGCAGTTCACCGACAGGGGGCCAAGAGACCCAGTACTTC.